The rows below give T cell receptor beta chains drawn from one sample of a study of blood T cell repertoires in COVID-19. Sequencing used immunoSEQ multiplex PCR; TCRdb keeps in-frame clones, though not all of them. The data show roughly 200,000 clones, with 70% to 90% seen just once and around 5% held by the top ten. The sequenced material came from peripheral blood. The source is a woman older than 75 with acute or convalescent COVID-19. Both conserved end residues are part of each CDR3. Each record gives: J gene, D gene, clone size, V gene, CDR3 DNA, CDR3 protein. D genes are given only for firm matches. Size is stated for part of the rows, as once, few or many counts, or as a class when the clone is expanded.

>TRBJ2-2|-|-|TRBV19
TGTGCCAGTAGTGATCGAGGGTCACTCACCGGGGAGCTGTTTTTT
CASSDRGSLTGELFF
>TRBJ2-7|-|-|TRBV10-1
TGCGCCAGCAGTCGGCAGAGGAGCTCCTACGAGCAGTACTTC
CASSRQRSSYEQYF
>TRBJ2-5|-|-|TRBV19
TGTGCCAGTAGTATTAAGTTGCTCCAGGAGACCCAGTACTTC
CASSIKLLQETQYF
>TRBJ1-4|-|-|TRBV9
TGTGCCAGCAGCTTACAGGTAGGAGCGGAAAAACTGTTTTTT
CASSLQVGAEKLFF
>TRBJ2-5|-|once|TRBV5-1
TGCGCCAGCAGTCTTCAGGGTGAGGAGACCCAGTACTTC
CASSLQGEETQYF
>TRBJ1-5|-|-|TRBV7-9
TGTGCCAGCAGCCGTACAGGCATCAATCAGCCCCAGCATTTT
CASSRTGINQPQHF
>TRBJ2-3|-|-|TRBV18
TGTGCCAGCTCACCGTTCCAGACAGGCACAGATACGCAGTATTTT
CASSPFQTGTDTQYF
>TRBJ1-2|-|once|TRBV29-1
TGCAGCGTTGAAGATCTAGTGGGACAAGTCTATGGCTACACCTTC
CSVEDLVGQVYGYTF
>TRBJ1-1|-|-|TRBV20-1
TGCAGTGCTAGTACGGGGGGGGACCTAGGGGCTTTCTTT
CSASTGGDLGAFF
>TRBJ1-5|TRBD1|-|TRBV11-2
TGTGCCAGCAGCCCCGGACAGGGGGTCCGTCAGCCCCAGCATTTT
CASSPGQGVRQPQHF
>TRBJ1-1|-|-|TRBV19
TGTGCCAGTAGTATGCCGGTTATGAACACTGAAGCTTTCTTT
CASSMPVMNTEAFF
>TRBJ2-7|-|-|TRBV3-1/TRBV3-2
TGTGCCAGCAGCCAGGGGCGGGGGCAGTACTTC
CASSQGRGQYF
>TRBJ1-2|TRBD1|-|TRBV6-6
TGTGCCAGCAGTTACCGTACAGGGGATGGCTACACCTTC
CASSYRTGDGYTF
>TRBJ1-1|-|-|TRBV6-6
TGTGCCAGCAGTTATGGGGGGGCGACGGGCACTGAAGCTTTCTTT
CASSYGGATGTEAFF